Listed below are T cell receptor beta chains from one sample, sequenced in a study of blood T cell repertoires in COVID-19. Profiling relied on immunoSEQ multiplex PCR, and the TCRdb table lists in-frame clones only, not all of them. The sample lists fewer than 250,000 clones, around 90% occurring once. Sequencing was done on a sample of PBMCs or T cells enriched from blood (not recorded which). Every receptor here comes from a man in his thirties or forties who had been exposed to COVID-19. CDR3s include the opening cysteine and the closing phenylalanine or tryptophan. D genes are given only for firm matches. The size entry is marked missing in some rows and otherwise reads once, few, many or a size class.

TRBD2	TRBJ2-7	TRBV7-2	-	TGTGCCAGCAGTCCGCGTAGCGGGGACTCCTACGAGCAGTACTTC	CASSPRSGDSYEQYF
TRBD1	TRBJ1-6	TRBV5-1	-	TGCGCCAGCAGCTTCTATGGACAGGGGGAAAATTCACCCCTCCACTTT	CASSFYGQGENSPLHF
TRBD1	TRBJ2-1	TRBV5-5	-	TGTGCCAGCAGCTTGGATCACAGGGGCGAGCAGTTCTTC	CASSLDHRGEQFF
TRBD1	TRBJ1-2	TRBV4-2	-	TGTGCCAGCAGCCCGGAGGGGGCTCGCGGCTACACCTTC	CASSPEGARGYTF
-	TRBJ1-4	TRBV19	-	TGTGCCAGTAGTATTGCGACAGGCGGTGAAAAACTGTTTTTT	CASSIATGGEKLFF
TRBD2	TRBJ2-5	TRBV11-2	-	TGTGCCAGCAGCCGTCAGAGCGGGGGGGCCTGGGAGACCCAGTACTTC	CASSRQSGGAWETQYF
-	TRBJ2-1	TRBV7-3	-	TGTGCCAGCAGCTTAGGTTACAGCTCCTACAATGAGCAGTTCTTC	CASSLGYSSYNEQFF
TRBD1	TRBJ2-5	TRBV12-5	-	TGTGCTAGTGGCTCCGGGACAGGGGGTGGCGAGACCCAGTACTTC	CASGSGTGGGETQYF
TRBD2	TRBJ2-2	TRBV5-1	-	TGCGCCAGCAGCTTCCACCAGGCTAGCGGGGGGTCGACCGGGGAGCTGTTTTTT	CASSFHQASGGSTGELFF
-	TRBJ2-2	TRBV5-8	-	TGTGCCAGCAGCTTGCTCAGGGGTGATACCGGGGAGCTGTTTTTT	CASSLLRGDTGELFF
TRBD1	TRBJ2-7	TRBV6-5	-	TGTGCCAGCAGTCTGGACAGGATTACCTACGAGCAGTACTTC	CASSLDRITYEQYF
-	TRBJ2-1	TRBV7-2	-	TGTGCCAGCAGCTTCTCGCCACGGGGGGCGGATGAGCAGTTCTTC	CASSFSPRGADEQFF
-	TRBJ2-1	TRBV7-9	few	TGTGCCAGCAGGACCAGAGGAGTCTCCTACAATGAGCAGTTCTTC	CASRTRGVSYNEQFF
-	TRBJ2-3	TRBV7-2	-	TGTGCCAGCAGCACCAGGGCTAGCACAGATACGCAGTATTTT	CASSTRASTDTQYF
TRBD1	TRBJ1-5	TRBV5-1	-	TGCGCCAGCAGTTCGACAGGGGATCAGCCCCAGCATTTT	CASSSTGDQPQHF
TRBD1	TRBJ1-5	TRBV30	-	TGTGCCTGGAGTGGAAAGACCGGGACAGGGAACCAGCCCCAGCATTTT	CAWSGKTGTGNQPQHF
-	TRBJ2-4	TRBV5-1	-	TGCGCCAGCAGGCCCGGGACACTTTACCAAGGGTTAGCCAAAAACATTCAGTACTTC	CASRPGTLYQGLAKNIQYF
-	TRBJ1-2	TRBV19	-	TGTGCCAGCCACCCCAAGGGGGACCGGCCCTATGGCTACACCTTC	CASHPKGDRPYGYTF
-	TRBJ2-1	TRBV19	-	TGTGCCAGCACCTTCGGAGGGAGCTCCTACAATGAGCAGTTCTTC	CASTFGGSSYNEQFF